Following are 17 T cell receptor beta chains from one sample sequenced in a study of blood T cell repertoires in COVID-19. Libraries were prepared by immunoSEQ multiplex PCR; TCRdb keeps only in-frame clonotypes and omits some of them. The sample records over 120,000 clones, around 85% being singletons. The sample consisted of peripheral blood. The source of these receptors is a woman older than 75 with acute or convalescent COVID-19.

This sequence joins TRBV2 and TRBJ1-4; D is perhaps TRBD1 (5 bases). Trimming took off 2 bases at V and 1 base at J, with 8 bases between the two ends. There are 15 residues in the CDR3. Germline V lookup: CDR1 SNHLY, CDR2 FYNNEI. CDR3 protein: CASSETGGTNEKLFF. The CDR3 nucleotides are TGTGCCAGCAGTGAAACGGGGGGAACTAATGAAAAACTGTTTTTT.

J is TRBJ1-1 and V is TRBV28, with 8 bases identical to TRBD1. The ends lost 5 bases at V and 3 bases at J; junction bases unmatched: 8. CDR1 and CDR2 (germline): MDHEN, SYDVKM. There are 15 residues in the CDR3. CDR3 region: CASSQPQGAHTEAFF. In DNA form, the CDR3 reads TGTGCCAGCAGTCAACCCCAGGGGGCTCACACTGAAGCTTTCTTT.

The genes are TRBV18 and TRBJ2-6; no reliable D call. This CDR3 has 14 amino acids. Germline V gene sequence: CDR1 KGHSH, CDR2 LQKENI. Trimming shortened V by 2 bases and J by 1 base, and 3 bases separated the two germline ends. This CDR3 is CASSPTSGANVLTF. In DNA, the CDR3 is TGTGCCAGCTCACCAACTTCTGGGGCCAACGTCCTGACTTTC.

The chain uses TRBV9 and TRBJ1-2; 10 bases match TRBD1. The CDR3 consists of 15 residues. Germline values: CDR1 SGDLS, CDR2 YYNGEE. Trimming removed 6 bases from V and 6 bases from J; junction bases left unmatched: 11. The DNA of the CDR3 is TGTGCCAGCAAGGGACAGGGGTTTGTTTCCCATGGCTACACCTTC. It yields the protein CASKGQGFVSHGYTF.

This clone was seen a handful of times. The chain carries TRBV9 and TRBJ1-2; no reliable D call. The germline V and J ends were trimmed by 3 bases and 0 bases, with 12 bases remaining between them. The CDR3 extends over 15 amino acids. Germline V lookup: CDR1 SGDLS, CDR2 YYNGEE. The CDR3 loop reads CASSAGEGSNYGYTF. The CDR3 DNA is TGTGCCAGCAGCGCCGGGGAGGGATCTAACTATGGCTACACCTTC.

The CDR3 DNA follows: TGTGCCAGTACAAGGGAGGGTCGGAACACCATATATTTT. Translation gives CASTREGRNTIYF. The chain joins TRBV19 to TRBJ1-3; unclear D gene. The germline V gene encodes CDR1 LNHDA and CDR2 SQIVND (reference sequence). V was clipped by 7 bases and J by 7 bases, with 14 bases between them. The CDR3 covers 13 residues.

This rearrangement joins TRBV6-2 or TRBV6-3 to TRBJ1-1; D is unclear. The CDR3 length is 15 residues. Per the germline V gene, CDR1 is MNHEY and CDR2 is SVGEGT. Trimming cost V 0 bases and J 4 bases, with 12 bases left between them. The CDR3, as DNA: TGTGCCAGCAGTTACTCAGCGGGAAAGGGCACTGAAGCTTTCTTT. Its translation is CASSYSAGKGTEAFF.

This clone was counted between two and nine times. It may be a read error: a sequence one base away is much more abundant. As DNA, the CDR3 is TGTGCCAGCAGGCTGCCCCCGGGCGGGGGGGCCAACACCGGGGAGCTGTTTTTT. Protein: CASRLPPGGGANTGELFF. The chain combines TRBV2 with TRBJ2-2; 9 positions agree with TRBD2. The trim removed 6 bases at V and 2 bases at J, leaving 13 bases unmatched. The CDR3 is made up of 18 amino acids. Germline V gene lookup returns CDR1 SNHLY and CDR2 FYNNEI.

The count of this clone is one. The V call is TRBV14, the J call TRBJ1-6; D gene unclear. V was trimmed by 3 bases and J by 0 bases, leaving 3 bases between them. CDR1 and CDR2 (germline): SGHDN, FVKESK. The CDR3 is made up of 14 amino acids. CDR3 residues: CASSHSSYNSPLHF. The CDR3 region has the DNA TGTGCCAGCAGCCACAGCTCCTATAATTCACCCCTCCACTTT.

The count of this clone is one. The chain is built from TRBV19 and TRBJ2-2, with a possible D match to TRBD2 (5 bases). Germline V gene sequence: CDR1 LNHDA, CDR2 SQIVND (reference sequence). This CDR3 spans 15 amino acids. V gave up 3 bases and J gave up 3 bases, with 11 bases separating them. The CDR3 DNA follows: TGTGCCAGTAGTATCGAGTCGGGGTACACCGGGGAGCTGTTTTTT. It is translated as CASSIESGYTGELFF.

The V and J genes are TRBV29-1 and TRBJ1-2, with 7 bases identical to TRBD1. The V segment lost 7 bases and the J segment 5 bases; nucleotides outside the gene matches: 7. Germline-derived CDR1 and CDR2 are SQVTM and ANQGSEA. This CDR3 has 12 amino acids. The CDR3 bases are TGCAGCGCCGGGACAGATCCTTATGGCTACACCTTC. Translated: CSAGTDPYGYTF.

The rearrangement joins TRBV5-4 to TRBJ2-2, with 8 bases identical to TRBD2. CDR3 length: 16 amino acids. Trimming at V came to 3 bases and at J to 7 bases, leaving 11 bases not matched to a gene. Germline V gene sequence: CDR1 SGHNT, CDR2 YYREEE (reference sequence). The CDR3 loop is CASSSVGGAGGGELFF. In DNA form, the CDR3 reads TGTGCCAGCAGCTCGGTCGGGGGGGCCGGTGGCGGGGAGCTGTTTTTT.

This sequence joins TRBV2 and TRBJ1-2; TRBD1 agrees at 8 bases. The CDR3 runs 15 residues. In germline, CDR1 is SNHLY, CDR2 FYNNEI. V dropped 3 bases and J dropped 2; count of bases not matched to a gene: 5. CDR3 nucleotide sequence: TGTGCCAGCAGTGATGAAGGACAGGGAAACTATGGCTACACCTTC. It specifies CASSDEGQGNYGYTF.

The chain employs TRBV7-6 and TRBJ2-1; no reliable D call. Per the germline V gene, CDR1 is SGHVS and CDR2 is FNYEAQ. V lost 5 bases, J lost 5 bases, and 10 bases lay in between. There are 13 residues in the CDR3. In nucleotides, the CDR3 is TGTGCCAGCAGCCGCCGGGTTGACAATGAGCAGTTCTTC. Encoded protein: CASSRRVDNEQFF.

The chain combines TRBV19 with TRBJ2-7; 13 bases match TRBD2. Germline V gene lookup returns CDR1 LNHDA and CDR2 SQIVND (reference sequence). This CDR3 is built from 16 residues. With 4 bases clipped from V and 5 bases from J, the junction kept 8 bases outside the gene matches. The CDR3 loop is CASSTRLAGGDHEQYF. The CDR3 DNA reads as TGTGCCAGTAGTACCCGACTAGCGGGGGGAGACCACGAGCAGTACTTC. The entire variable domain, with the rest obtained from reference TRBV19 and TRBJ2-7, is as follows: DGGITQSPKYLFRKEGQNVTLSCEQNLNHDAMYWYRQDPGQGLRLIYYSQIVNDFQKGDIAEGYSVSREKKESFPLTVTSAQKNPTAFYLCASSTRLAGGDHEQYFGPGTRLTVT.

The chain recombines TRBV30 with TRBJ1-4; D remains ambiguous. Germline assignment: CDR1 GTSNPN and CDR2 SVGIG (reference sequence). The length of the CDR3 is 10 residues. Between the trimmed V and J ends, which lost 7 bases and 8 bases, there was a span of 8 bases. The DNA of the CDR3 is TGTGCCTTAAACAGAGAAAAACTGTTTTTT. This gives the protein CALNREKLFF. The whole variable domain, remainder taken from reference TRBV30 and TRBJ1-4, is SQTIHQWPATLVQPVGSPLSLECTVEGTSNPNLYWYRQAAGRGLQLLFYSVGIGQISSEVPQNLSASRPQDRQFILSSKKLLLSDSGFYLCALNREKLFFGSGTQLSVL.

The rearrangement uses TRBV7-3 and TRBJ2-1, with D hard to call. The ends were cut back, 4 bases at V and 6 bases at J, with 16 bases in the middle. Germline V gives CDR1 SGHTA, CDR2 FQGTGA. This CDR3 comprises 15 residues. Here the CDR3 reads CASSSPGSRRNEQFF. CDR3 sequence (DNA): TGTGCCAGCAGCTCTCCGGGTTCGAGACGCAATGAGCAGTTCTTC.